The clone carrying this TCR beta chain was picked up a small number of times. The source of the sample is a study of T-cell memory formation after mild COVID-19. TCRdb fed the 5' RACE reads into MiXCR, producing one record per CDR3 protein. The data hold some 190,000 distinct CDR3 sequences, with around 20% observed a single time. Trimming left V 0 bases short and J 0 bases short, with 8 bases between. CDR1 and CDR2 from the germline V gene are SGHVS and FQNEAQ. The CDR3 totals 15 residues. The V call is TRBV7-8, the J call TRBJ1-1; D gene ambiguous. Material for sequencing was PBMCs or a T cell subset sorted from them (not recorded which). The receptor's source is an adult woman who had mild COVID-19 (a few samples of this study predate the infection). Cell type and time point are not known. CDR3 coding DNA: TGTGCCAGCAGCTTAGCGGAGGCAGTGAACACTGAAGCTTTCTTT. Translation gives CASSLAEAVNTEAFF.